This entry lists 28 T cell receptor beta chains sequenced from one sample in a study of cytomegalovirus exposure and HLA in healthy donors (dated by TCRdb to between 2016 and 2019). The library came from the immunoSEQ multiplex PCR assay. A mixture of 60 forward primers for TCR Vbeta segments and 13 reverse primers for TCR Jbeta segments was used in the multiplex PCR. TCRdb provides this immuneACCESS table in a form limited to in-frame rearrangements. Some clones are lacking; in checked studies, under half of them reflect an unresolved V gene, and why the rest are absent is not known. Within this sample are approximately 190,000 clones, with roughly 82% of them counted one time only. Jointly, the top ten make up 2% to 3% of the sample. Sequencing was performed on PBMCs. These receptors came from a woman between 45 and 65 years old in good health and CMV-seropositive.

This clone has a handful of counts. CDR3 loop: CASSVWQGNSGANVLTF. The CDR3 region has the DNA TGTGCCAGCAGTGTCTGGCAGGGTAACTCTGGGGCCAACGTCCTGACTTTC. The chain is built from TRBV2 and TRBJ2-6; D possibly corresponds to TRBD1 (5 bases). Deletions cut 4 bases from V and 0 bases from J, with 13 bases between. CDR3 length: 17 residues. Germline loops: CDR1 SNHLY, CDR2 FYNNEI.

V is TRBV29-1 and J is TRBJ2-1; 7 bases are shared with TRBD1. V lost 2 bases to trimming and J lost 10 bases; unmatched junction nucleotides: 5. Germline V lookup: CDR1 SQVTM, CDR2 ANQGSEA. CDR3 length equals 12 residues. CDR3 in amino acids: CSVENQGDEQFF. As DNA, the CDR3 is TGCAGCGTTGAAAATCAGGGGGACGAGCAGTTCTTC.

The V and J genes are TRBV11-3 and TRBJ1-1; unclear D gene. V lost 9 bases, J lost 3 bases, and 20 bases lay in between. Per the germline V gene, CDR1 is SGHNT and CDR2 is YENEEA. The CDR3 contains 15 residues. The DNA for the CDR3 is TGTGCCAGGAATCCGGGGTTCTACTCTGACACTGAAGCTTTCTTT. This translates into CARNPGFYSDTEAFF.

The chain employs TRBV9 and TRBJ1-2, with D possibly matching TRBD1 (6 bases). The ends were cut back, 4 bases at V and 1 base at J, with 11 bases in the middle. Germline CDR1 is SGDLS and CDR2 is YYNGEE. This CDR3 spans 14 amino acids. The chain's CDR3 is CASSSTGDNYGYTF. CDR3 DNA: TGTGCCAGCAGCTCGACAGGCGATAACTATGGCTACACCTTC.

The chain couples TRBV5-6 to TRBJ1-2; tentatively, D is TRBD1 (5 bases). The CDR3 extends over 15 amino acids. CDR1 is SGHDT, CDR2 YYEEEE, per germline. The V end was cut by 2 bases, the J end by 2 bases, with 13 bases between. CDR3 loop: CASSFGRANNYGYTF. CDR3 DNA: TGTGCCAGCAGCTTCGGCAGGGCAAACAACTATGGCTACACCTTC.

This chain links TRBV7-2 with TRBJ1-5; 8 bases are a match to TRBD1. This CDR3 is 16 amino acids long. Germline lookup yields CDR1 SGHTA and CDR2 FQGNSA. With 3 bases clipped from V and 5 bases from J, the junction kept 9 bases outside the gene matches. The CDR3 loop reads CASSFRGQGGDQPQHF. The CDR3 nucleotides read TGTGCCAGCAGCTTTAGAGGACAGGGTGGGGATCAGCCCCAGCATTTT.

This chain links TRBV6-5 with TRBJ2-7; 12 nucleotides align to TRBD1. The CDR3 is made up of 15 amino acids. V shed 1 base and J 7 bases; nucleotides not matched to a gene: 5. The germline gives CDR1 MNHEY, CDR2 SVGAGI. CDR3 sequence reads: CASSYWDRGRREQYF. CDR3 coding DNA: TGTGCCAGCAGTTACTGGGACAGGGGGCGACGAGAGCAGTACTTC.

This clone was recorded once. The CDR3 reads CASTLGGGGNSPLHF. The CDR3 DNA reads as TGTGCCAGCACCCTCGGGGGAGGCGGCAATTCACCCCTCCACTTT. The chain joins TRBV28 to TRBJ1-6; weak D call: TRBD1 (5 bases). Trimming removed 7 bases at V and 7 bases at J, with 17 bases between. Germline V lookup: CDR1 MDHEN, CDR2 SYDVKM. The CDR3 contains 15 residues.

The J gene is TRBJ1-4, the V gene TRBV13; D call uncertain. CDR1 and CDR2 (germline): PRHDT, FYEKMQ (reference sequence). V was shortened by 0 bases and J by 8 bases, with 10 bases between the two germline ends. This CDR3 comprises 14 residues. The CDR3 protein is CASSLGPPGEKLFF. The CDR3 DNA is TGTGCCAGCAGCTTAGGGCCGCCCGGGGAAAAACTGTTTTTT.

V usage is TRBV6-1 and J usage is TRBJ2-5; 14 bases match TRBD2. The CDR3 has 14 amino acids. Per germline, CDR1 MNHNS and CDR2 SASEGT. The V gene end was trimmed by 7 bases and the J gene end by 8 bases; junction bases not matched to a gene: 6. The DNA for the CDR3 is TGTGCCAGCATTGGACTAGCGGGGGGCGGTACCCAGTACTTC. It is translated as CASIGLAGGGTQYF.

The V gene is TRBV6-5, the J gene TRBJ2-7, with a tentative D call TRBD2 (5 bases). The length of the CDR3 is 11 residues. V gave up 5 bases and J gave up 7 bases, with 9 bases separating them. Germline-derived CDR1 and CDR2 are MNHEY and SVGAGI. The CDR3 region is CASSTRGEQYF. The CDR3 DNA is TGTGCCAGCAGTACAAGAGGGGAGCAGTACTTC.

In the case of this clone: One junction end does not reproduce the germline sequence, and a read error may be involved. J is TRBJ2-5 and V is TRBV7-7; 10 nucleotides agree with TRBD1. CDR1 SSHAT and CDR2 FNYEAQ come from the germline V gene (reference sequence). The CDR3 is 15 residues long. For the CDR3, the DNA is TGTGCTAGCAGCTTAGCGGGACAGGGGCAAGAGACCCAGTACTTC. This translates into CASSLAGQGQETQYF.

The chain is built from TRBV7-9 and TRBJ2-2; tentatively, D is TRBD1 (6 bases). Germline V gives CDR1 SEHNR, CDR2 FQNEAQ (reference sequence). The CDR3 is made up of 13 amino acids. V lost 2 bases and J 5 bases, leaving 6 bases between the germline ends. DNA of the CDR3: TGTGCCAGCAGCTTAAGGGGGACCGGGGAGCTGTTTTTT. It specifies CASSLRGTGELFF.

The gene calls are TRBV18 and TRBJ2-1, with a tentative D call TRBD1 (5 bases). In germline, CDR1 is KGHSH, CDR2 LQKENI. Trimming removed 2 bases at V and 7 bases at J, with 9 bases between. There are 13 residues in the CDR3. The CDR3 loop is CASSPDSPNEQFF. The CDR3 DNA reads TGTGCCAGCTCACCAGACAGTCCGAATGAGCAGTTCTTC.

V and J are TRBV6-5 and TRBJ2-3; tentatively, D is TRBD1 (6 bases). CDR1 is MNHEY and CDR2 is SVGAGI in the germline V gene. The CDR3 totals 12 residues. Trimming pared 8 bases from V and 4 bases from J, leaving 10 bases between. The CDR3 DNA is TGTGCCAGCGGGACACGGGCAGATACGCAGTATTTT. This sequence encodes CASGTRADTQYF.

The chain joins TRBV5-8 to TRBJ2-2; 11 bases match TRBD1. Germline V gene data show CDR1 as SGHTS and CDR2 as YDEGEE. The CDR3 covers 18 residues. Trimming at V came to 2 bases and at J to 5 bases, leaving 11 bases not matched to a gene. The CDR3 loop reads CASSFGPTGQGETGELFF. The CDR3 bases are TGTGCCAGCAGCTTCGGCCCTACGGGACAGGGGGAAACCGGGGAGCTGTTTTTT.

This CDR3 is CASSGAGFFDGYTF. The CDR3 DNA reads as TGTGCCAGCAGTGGGGCAGGGTTTTTTGATGGCTACACCTTC. The rearrangement links TRBV6-1 to TRBJ1-2; TRBD1 is a possible D gene (5 bases). This CDR3 is 14 amino acids long. V gave up 4 bases and J gave up 6 bases, with 15 bases separating them. From germline, CDR1 is MNHNS and CDR2 SASEGT.

This clone came up a few times. A far larger clone is only one base removed, so a read error is likely. Other nucleotide sequences from this sample produce the same CDR3. The gene calls are TRBV4-1 and TRBJ1-4; possible D gene TRBD1, 6 bases. The V gene's germline CDR1 is MGHRA and CDR2 YSYEKL. The CDR3 contains 16 residues. CDR3 residues: CASSQNSGHLNEKLLF. The CDR3 nucleotides read TGCGCCAGCAGCCAAAACTCGGGACACCTTAATGAAAAACTGTTATTT.

The chain links TRBV13 to TRBJ2-5; TRBD1 matches 7 bases. Germline CDR1 PRHDT, CDR2 FYEKMQ (reference sequence). This CDR3 spans 14 amino acids. V was clipped by 5 bases and J by 4 bases; unmatched bases: 7. The CDR3 reads CASSETGIGETQYF. In nucleotides, the CDR3 is TGTGCCAGCAGCGAGACAGGGATCGGAGAGACCCAGTACTTC.

V usage is TRBV2 and J usage is TRBJ1-5; the D gene is possibly TRBD1 (6 bases). V lost 8 bases and J lost 8, with 13 bases in between. The germline V gene has CDR1 SNHLY and CDR2 FYNNEI. This CDR3 comprises 12 residues. The CDR3 DNA follows: TGTGCCAGCCAGGGGATCCTAAAGCCCCAGCATTTT. Protein sequence: CASQGILKPQHF.

Remarks on this clone: Given the absence of the conserved phenylalanine or tryptophan at the CDR3 end, a read error is likely. V is TRBV6-5 and J is TRBJ1-3, with no clear D. Trimming took off 5 bases at V and 4 bases at J, with 15 bases between the two ends. The CDR3 length is 15 residues. CDR1 MNHEY and CDR2 SVGAGI come from the germline V gene. CDR3 DNA: TGTGCCAGCAGTCGAAATGACATAATCGGAAACACCATATATCTT. This encodes CASSRNDIIGNTIYL.

The chain employs TRBV4-2 and TRBJ1-2; 7 bases fit TRBD1. Germline V gene data show CDR1 as LGHNA and CDR2 as YNFKEQ. The CDR3 spans 16 residues. With V trimmed by 2 bases and J by 3 bases, 9 bases remained unmatched. CDR3 in DNA: TGTGCCAGCAGCCAAAGCCTTAGGGGGCCTGACTATGGCTACACCTTC. Translated: CASSQSLRGPDYGYTF.

The chain combines TRBV19 with TRBJ1-2; no clear D gene. Germline loops: CDR1 LNHDA, CDR2 SQIVND (reference sequence). CDR3 length: 14 residues. The germline V and J ends were trimmed by 8 bases and 0 bases, with 13 bases remaining between them. CDR3 protein: CASSGSVANYGYTF. The CDR3 nucleotides are TGTGCCAGTTCCGGGAGTGTAGCTAACTATGGCTACACCTTC.

The chain combines TRBV13 with TRBJ1-6; no firm D call. The germline V gene has CDR1 PRHDT and CDR2 FYEKMQ (reference sequence). The ends were cut back, 2 bases at V and 0 bases at J, with 5 bases in the middle. The CDR3 consists of 15 residues. CDR3 residues: CASSLKSSYNSPLHF. DNA for the CDR3: TGTGCCAGCAGCTTAAAGAGCTCCTATAATTCACCCCTCCACTTT.

The gene calls are TRBV7-2 and TRBJ2-5, with D maybe TRBD2 (6 bases). CDR3 length: 16 amino acids. V lost 4 bases, J lost 2 bases, and 17 bases lay in between. CDR1 and CDR2 from the germline V gene are SGHTA and FQGNSA. Written as DNA, the CDR3 is TGTGCCAGCAGCTCTCAGGCGGGGTTTGGGCAAGAGACCCAGTACTTC. Its protein product is CASSSQAGFGQETQYF.

The chain couples TRBV7-9 to TRBJ2-1; D unresolved. V was cut by 2 bases and J by 0 bases, with 8 bases left in between. CDR1 and CDR2 from the germline V gene are SEHNR and FQNEAQ (reference sequence). CDR3 length equals 15 residues. The CDR3, as DNA: TGTGCCAGCAGCTTAAAAGTGAGCTCCTACAATGAGCAGTTCTTC. Residues: CASSLKVSSYNEQFF.

V is TRBV2 and J is TRBJ2-1, with D possibly matching TRBD1 (6 bases). The CDR3 contains 14 residues. The germline CDR1 and CDR2 sequences are SNHLY and FYNNEI. Between the trimmed V and J ends, which lost 2 bases and 10 bases, there was a span of 15 bases. The CDR3 sequence is CASSESWGPLEQFF. Here the CDR3 DNA reads TGTGCCAGCAGTGAAAGCTGGGGGCCGCTAGAGCAGTTCTTC.

The chain carries TRBV9 and TRBJ2-1; 10 positions agree with TRBD2. With V trimmed by 4 bases and J by 8 bases, 12 bases remained unmatched. Germline assignment: CDR1 SGDLS and CDR2 YYNGEE. The CDR3 covers 16 residues. CDR3 in amino acids: CASSPQGGAGGHEQFF. The CDR3 DNA reads TGTGCCAGCAGCCCCCAGGGTGGAGCGGGGGGGCATGAGCAGTTCTTC.